This is a list of T cell receptor beta chains from one sample in a study of blood T cell repertoires in COVID-19. Measured with immunoSEQ multiplex PCR; TCRdb has only the in-frame clones, and not every one. Of nearly 100,000 clones listed, roughly 79% are singletons. The sequenced sample was peripheral blood. The receptors stem from a man aged 65-85 years with acute or convalescent COVID-19. Both conserved end residues are part of each CDR3. The D gene is left open where the match is weak. The size of a clone is reported for some rows only, either as once, few or many, or as a class for expanded clones.

length: 14
D: NA
size: NA
J: TRBJ2-7
V: TRBV2
CDR3: CASRTDRSSYEQYF
DNA: TGTGCCAGCCGCACGGACAGAAGCTCCTACGAGCAGTACTTC

length: 15
D: TRBD2
size: NA
J: TRBJ2-1
V: TRBV10-2
CDR3: CASRGTSGGQAEQFF
DNA: TGCGCCAGCAGAGGTACTAGCGGGGGGCAAGCTGAGCAGTTCTTC

length: 16
D: TRBD2
size: NA
J: TRBJ2-5
V: TRBV4-2
CDR3: CASSHSAGGTQETQYF
DNA: TGTGCCAGCAGCCACTCAGCGGGGGGGACCCAAGAGACCCAGTACTTC

length: 15
D: NA
size: NA
J: TRBJ1-6
V: TRBV5-1
CDR3: CASSRQGRDNSPLHF
DNA: TGCGCCAGCAGCAGGCAAGGGAGGGATAATTCACCCCTCCACTTT

length: 15
D: NA
size: NA
J: TRBJ1-2
V: TRBV19
CDR3: CASSTNRVVGTGYTF
DNA: TGTGCCAGTAGTACTAACAGGGTTGTGGGAACTGGCTACACCTTC

length: 15
D: NA
size: NA
J: TRBJ1-1
V: TRBV19
CDR3: CASISRRAGNTEAFF
DNA: TGTGCCAGTATCAGCAGGAGGGCCGGGAACACTGAAGCTTTCTTT

length: 14
D: TRBD1
size: NA
J: TRBJ1-2
V: TRBV5-4
CDR3: CASSQPRDSYGYTF
DNA: TGTGCCAGCAGCCAGCCCCGGGACAGCTATGGCTACACCTTC

length: 12
D: NA
size: few
J: TRBJ2-5
V: TRBV29-1
CDR3: CSGAGDGKTQYF
DNA: TGCAGCGGAGCAGGTGACGGGAAGACCCAGTACTTC

length: 14
D: NA
size: NA
J: TRBJ1-5
V: TRBV6-5
CDR3: CASQPHREVQPQHF
DNA: TGTGCCAGCCAACCCCACCGAGAGGTTCAGCCCCAGCATTTT

length: 14
D: TRBD1
size: NA
J: TRBJ2-5
V: TRBV7-8
CDR3: CASSPRDRQETQYF
DNA: TGTGCCAGCAGCCCCCGGGACAGGCAAGAGACCCAGTACTTC

length: 17
D: TRBD2
size: NA
J: TRBJ2-1
V: TRBV4-1
CDR3: CASSQDLQLAGRDEQFF
DNA: TGCGCCAGCAGCCAAGATTTACAACTAGCGGGACGGGATGAGCAGTTCTTC

length: 17
D: TRBD1
size: NA
J: TRBJ2-1
V: TRBV5-6
CDR3: CASSFPSISTGGIEQFF
DNA: TGTGCCAGCAGCTTCCCCTCTATCTCGACAGGGGGAATCGAGCAGTTCTTC

length: 12
D: NA
size: NA
J: TRBJ2-7
V: TRBV9
CDR3: CASSAQGHEQYF
DNA: TGTGCCAGCAGCGCACAGGGCCACGAGCAGTACTTC

length: 10
D: NA
size: few
J: TRBJ1-1
V: TRBV6-5
CDR3: CATYNREAFF
DNA: TGTGCCACCTATAACAGGGAAGCTTTCTTT

length: 15
D: NA
size: NA
J: TRBJ2-3
V: TRBV5-1
CDR3: CASSLVVATGDTQYF
DNA: TGCGCCAGCAGCTTGGTAGTAGCGACCGGGGATACGCAGTATTTT

length: 13
D: TRBD2
size: NA
J: TRBJ2-1
V: TRBV5-1
CDR3: CASSSGGNNEQFF
DNA: TGCGCCAGCAGCTCCGGGGGGAACAATGAGCAGTTCTTC

length: 15
D: NA
size: NA
J: TRBJ1-6
V: TRBV2
CDR3: CASSSRRGGSSPLHF
DNA: TGTGCCAGCAGTAGTAGAAGGGGAGGTAGTTCACCCCTCCACTTT

length: 15
D: NA
size: few
J: TRBJ1-1
V: TRBV3-1/TRBV3-2
CDR3: CASSQGGAGNTEAFF
DNA: TGTGCCAGCAGCCAGGGGGGAGCGGGGAACACTGAAGCTTTCTTT

length: 16
D: TRBD1
size: NA
J: TRBJ1-1
V: TRBV19
CDR3: CASIDRGRGRKAEAFF
DNA: TGTGCCAGTATAGATCGTGGCAGGGGGCGAAAAGCGGAAGCTTTCTTT

length: 14
D: NA
size: NA
J: TRBJ1-2
V: TRBV28
CDR3: CASSFEVKNYGYTF
DNA: TGTGCCAGCAGCTTTGAGGTCAAGAACTATGGCTACACCTTC

length: 15
D: TRBD1
size: once
J: TRBJ1-2
V: TRBV11-2
CDR3: CASSWAGGERDGYTF
DNA: TGTGCCAGCAGCTGGGCAGGGGGCGAGCGGGATGGCTACACCTTC

length: 14
D: NA
size: NA
J: TRBJ1-2
V: TRBV29-1
CDR3: CSVPSGGQRYGYTF
DNA: TGCAGCGTCCCCTCGGGGGGGCAGAGGTATGGCTACACCTTC

length: 15
D: TRBD1
size: once
J: TRBJ1-5
V: TRBV10-3
CDR3: CAIGQTTGDNQPQHF
DNA: TGTGCCATCGGACAAACCACAGGGGACAATCAGCCCCAGCATTTT

length: 15
D: TRBD1
size: few
J: TRBJ2-1
V: TRBV6-2/TRBV6-3
CDR3: CASSRGGAAGNEQFF
DNA: TGTGCCAGCAGTCGAGGGGGCGCAGCTGGTAATGAGCAGTTCTTC

length: 18
D: NA
size: NA
J: TRBJ1-3
V: TRBV9
CDR3: CASSVDHGHYSSGNTIYF
DNA: TGTGCCAGCAGCGTAGATCACGGCCACTACTCCTCTGGAAACACCATATATTTT

length: 11
D: NA
size: NA
J: TRBJ1-2
V: TRBV30
CDR3: CAWSNRAGYTF
DNA: TGTGCCTGGAGTAACAGGGCTGGCTACACCTTC

length: 12
D: NA
size: NA
J: TRBJ1-3
V: TRBV3-1/TRBV3-2
CDR3: CATLSSGNTIYF
DNA: TGTGCCACTCTTAGCTCTGGAAACACCATATATTTT

length: 16
D: NA
size: NA
J: TRBJ2-7
V: TRBV7-8
CDR3: CASSLSGLGASYEQYF
DNA: TGTGCCAGCAGCTTATCGGGTCTTGGGGCCTCCTACGAGCAGTACTTC

length: 15
D: TRBD2
size: NA
J: TRBJ2-1
V: TRBV27
CDR3: CASSLLAGGYNEQFF
DNA: TGTGCCAGCAGCCTTCTAGCGGGAGGGTACAATGAGCAGTTCTTC

length: 14
D: TRBD1
size: few
J: TRBJ1-2
V: TRBV7-3
CDR3: CASSSGDRGTSYTF
DNA: TGTGCCAGCAGCTCTGGGGACAGGGGGACTAGCTACACCTTC